This T cell receptor beta chain was sequenced during a study of blood T cell repertoires in COVID-19. The repertoire was sequenced with immunoSEQ multiplex PCR; TCRdb's copy has only in-frame clones and lacks some. The sample includes some 270,000 clones, approximately 85% of them seen just once. This clone was counted a few times. The sequenced material came from peripheral blood. The source of this sequence is a woman of 80 years or more with COVID-19, enrolled during active disease.

The CDR3 region has the DNA TGTGCCAGTAGCCGCAGGACAGGGCCAAATCAGCCCCAGCATTTT. Its protein is CASSRRTGPNQPQHF. This rearrangement joins TRBV19 to TRBJ1-5, with 8 positions matching TRBD1. The CDR3 runs 15 residues. Looked up from germline, CDR1 is LNHDA and CDR2 is SQIVND (reference sequence). The V segment lost 6 bases and the J segment 4 bases; nucleotides outside the gene matches: 8.